This T cell receptor beta chain was recorded in a study of T cells in Graves' hyperthyroidism and ophthalmopathy. Inclusion characteristics of ophthalmopathy patients comprised a Clinical Activity Score of at least 3, a NOSPECS grade of at least 4, and duration under 3 months. Researchers amplified the TCR beta CDR3 regions from RNA transcripts. HTBI primers drove first-round RT-PCR of the TCR CDR3. TCRdb reprocessed the multiplex PCR reads via MiXCR and lists one record per CDR3 protein. The sample shows about 400,000 distinct CDR3 sequences, roughly 15% of them seen only once. With V trimmed by 3 bases and J by 7 bases, 7 bases remained unmatched. There are 14 residues in the CDR3. Germline-derived CDR1 and CDR2 are MNHGY and SVAAGI. On this clonotype itself: It may be a read error: a sequence one base away is much more abundant.

Specimen: blood. The chain has TRBV6-9 and TRBJ2-5; 8 bases agree with TRBD2. The sequence derives from a man aged 18 to 29 with Graves' ophthalmopathy. CDR3 residues: CASSYPIAGRTQYF. The CDR3 nucleotides are TGTGCCAGCAGTTACCCCATAGCGGGAAGGACCCAGTACTTC.